This is a list of T cell receptor beta chains from one sample in a study of control samples from healthy donors and cancer patients. The assay was immunoSEQ multiplex PCR, and TCRdb's table has in-frame clones only and misses some. The table includes under 150,000 clones, roughly 90% detected once. Sample: blood. The receptors were gathered from a young man in good health. The CDR3 runs from the conserved cysteine through the conserved F or W.

j_gene | v_gene | len | CDR3aa
TRBJ2-5 | TRBV11-2 | 17 | CASSLSRQRGAWETQYF
TRBJ2-3 | TRBV13 | 13 | CASSLWAVDTQYF
TRBJ1-5 | TRBV19 | 14 | CASSIVEGNQPQHF
TRBJ1-3 | TRBV20-1 | 14 | CSASRGRSGNTIYF
TRBJ2-1 | TRBV2 | 11 | CASSPDNEQFF
TRBJ2-6 | TRBV5-6 | 15 | CASRNPSSGANVLTF
TRBJ2-1 | TRBV5-1 | 14 | CASSLAGTPNEQFF
TRBJ1-2 | TRBV27 | 14 | CASCTGTGGYGYTF
TRBJ1-2 | TRBV28 | 11 | CASGTGRVWTF
TRBJ1-2 | TRBV11-2 | 12 | CASSFLGRDYTF
TRBJ1-1 | TRBV2 | 13 | CASSETKNTEAFF
TRBJ2-5 | TRBV5-8 | 17 | CASSLWTTGGYQETQYF
TRBJ2-7 | TRBV5-5 | 11 | CASSQAYEQYF
TRBJ2-1 | TRBV30 | 17 | CAWSDRPGRTPYNEQFF
TRBJ2-5 | TRBV11-3 | 15 | CASSLSLAAPETQYF
TRBJ1-3 | TRBV25-1 | 16 | CASSLTGRDYGNTIYF
TRBJ1-6 | TRBV9 | 12 | CASSVEVGDLHF
TRBJ2-1 | TRBV23-1 | 19 | CASSRTHLKRGFSYNEQFF
TRBJ2-3 | TRBV7-2 | 13 | CASSLGLGDTQYF
TRBJ1-2 | TRBV20-1 | 13 | CSASNRGLRGYTF
TRBJ1-1 | TRBV21-1 | 15 | CAAFDPKKKGTEAFF
TRBJ2-7 | TRBV27 | 16 | CASSGMGRGRVGEQYF
TRBJ1-6 | TRBV6-2/TRBV6-3 | 15 | CASSPFDTLDSPLHF
TRBJ2-7 | TRBV5-1 | 15 | CASSSSPARSYEQYF
TRBJ1-2 | TRBV7-2 | 18 | CASSPGWGQGVRGYGYTF
TRBJ1-3 | TRBV3-1/TRBV3-2 | 19 | CASSNSAGTGSVRGNTIYF
TRBJ2-1 | TRBV7-2 | 15 | CASSLARAGNNEQFF
TRBJ1-1 | TRBV12-2 | 13 | CASRLARITEAFF
TRBJ2-3 | TRBV2 | 13 | CASILAGADTQYF
TRBJ2-5 | TRBV19 | 15 | CASSIGAGAQETQYF
TRBJ2-5 | TRBV7-7 | 16 | CASSSLFAGTQETQYF
TRBJ1-6 | TRBV6-5 | 15 | CASSSPRQGQSPLHF
TRBJ1-1 | TRBV19 | 16 | CASGGQTHLRNTEAFF
TRBJ2-2 | TRBV6-2/TRBV6-3 | 15 | CASSWAAANTGELFF
TRBJ1-1 | TRBV19 | 14 | CASSRGQGYTEAFF
TRBJ2-1 | TRBV24-1 | 16 | CATSDRTASSYNEQFF
TRBJ1-4 | TRBV21-1 | 14 | CASSKRQGGEKLFF
TRBJ2-3 | TRBV7-6 | 13 | CASSLTPTDTQYF
TRBJ2-7 | TRBV6-1 | 15 | CASSEGAGSSYEQYF
TRBJ1-1 | TRBV11-3 | 15 | CASSLEGTVNTEAFF
TRBJ2-5 | TRBV18 | 14 | CASSPGTGWETQYF
TRBJ1-4 | TRBV4-1 | 14 | CASSQGAGGEKLFF
TRBJ1-2 | TRBV29-1 | 12 | CSASWDGYGYTF
TRBJ1-5 | TRBV25-1 | 13 | CASSSQGGQPQHF
TRBJ2-5 | TRBV5-1 | 15 | CASSPPLAGWETQYF
TRBJ1-6 | TRBV3-1/TRBV3-2 | 13 | CASSQGLASPLHF
TRBJ2-5 | TRBV7-6 | 14 | CASSLGGRGETQYF
TRBJ2-3 | TRBV4-2 | 16 | CASSQALRGVTDTQYF
TRBJ2-2 | TRBV29-1 | 15 | CSVHPGLAGGGELFF
TRBJ1-1 | TRBV18 | 15 | CASSSPDNLNTEAFF